The clone carrying this T cell receptor beta chain was recorded once. Its target is unknown. These data are taken from a study of Ad26.COV2.S vaccination and SARS-CoV-2 variants. Across the study: Ad26.COV2.S was injected intramuscularly once or twice, 56 days apart. Study-level findings and limits: Vaccine and placebo recipients had similar non-spike TCR breadth.

The treatment: over 15 received Ad26.COV2.S at low or high dose, single or two shots; roughly five received placebo; per-sample allocation not given. At day 63 after the first vaccine or placebo injection, samples were drawn. Germline-derived CDR1 and CDR2 are SGHDT and YYEEEE. Trimming left V 2 bases short and J 3 bases short, with 3 bases between. The CDR3 loop spans 11 amino acids. Clones were read by immunoSEQ multiplex PCR, and TCRdb kept only the in-frame ones, dropping some. The profile shows hundreds of thousands of clones, about 89% of them singletons. This sequence joins TRBV5-6 and TRBJ2-7; no clear D gene. The origin of this receptor is a person between 18 and 65 years old who received the Ad26.COV2.S COVID-19 vaccine or a placebo. The sequenced sample was peripheral blood, obtained in a trial of Ad26.COV2.S vaccine versus placebo. CDR3 amino acids: CASSFRYEQYF. CDR3 bases: TGTGCCAGCAGCTTTCGCTACGAGCAGTACTTC.